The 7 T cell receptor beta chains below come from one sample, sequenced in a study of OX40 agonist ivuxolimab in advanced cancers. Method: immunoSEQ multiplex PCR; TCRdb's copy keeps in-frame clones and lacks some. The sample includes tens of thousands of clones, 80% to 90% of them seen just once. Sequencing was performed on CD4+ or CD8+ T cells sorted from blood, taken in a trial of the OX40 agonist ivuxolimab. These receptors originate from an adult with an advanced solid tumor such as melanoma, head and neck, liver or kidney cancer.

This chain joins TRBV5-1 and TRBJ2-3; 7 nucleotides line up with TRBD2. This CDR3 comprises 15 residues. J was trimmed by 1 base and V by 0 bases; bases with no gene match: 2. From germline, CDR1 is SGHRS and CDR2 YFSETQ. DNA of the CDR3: TGCGCCAGCAGCTTGGCTAGCGGTGGCACAGATACGCAGTATTTT. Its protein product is CASSLASGGTDTQYF.

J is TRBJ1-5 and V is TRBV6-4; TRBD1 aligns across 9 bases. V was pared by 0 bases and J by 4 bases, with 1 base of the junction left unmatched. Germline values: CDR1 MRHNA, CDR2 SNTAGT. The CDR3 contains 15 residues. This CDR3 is CASSDSGTGNQPQHF. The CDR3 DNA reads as TGTGCCAGCAGTGACTCTGGGACAGGGAATCAGCCCCAGCATTTT.

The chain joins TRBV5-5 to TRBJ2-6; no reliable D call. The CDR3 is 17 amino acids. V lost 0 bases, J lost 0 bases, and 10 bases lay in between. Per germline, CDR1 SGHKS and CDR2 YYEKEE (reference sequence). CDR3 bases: TGTGCCAGCAGCTTGGGGCGGCTTGCCTCTGGGGCCAACGTCCTGACTTTC. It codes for CASSLGRLASGANVLTF.

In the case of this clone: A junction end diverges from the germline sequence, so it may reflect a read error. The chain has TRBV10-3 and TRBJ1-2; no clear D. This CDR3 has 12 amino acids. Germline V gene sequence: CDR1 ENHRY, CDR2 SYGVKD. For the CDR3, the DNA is TGTGCCATCAGTGAGACTTTGATTCGGACCTTCTTC. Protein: CAISETLIRTFF.

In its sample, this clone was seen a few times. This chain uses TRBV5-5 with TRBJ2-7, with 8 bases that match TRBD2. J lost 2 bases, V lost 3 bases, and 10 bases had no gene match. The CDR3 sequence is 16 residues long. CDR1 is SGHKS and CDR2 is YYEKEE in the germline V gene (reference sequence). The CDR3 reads CASSSSYSGVPYEQYF. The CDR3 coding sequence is TGTGCCAGCAGCTCGAGCTATAGCGGGGTTCCCTACGAGCAGTACTTC.

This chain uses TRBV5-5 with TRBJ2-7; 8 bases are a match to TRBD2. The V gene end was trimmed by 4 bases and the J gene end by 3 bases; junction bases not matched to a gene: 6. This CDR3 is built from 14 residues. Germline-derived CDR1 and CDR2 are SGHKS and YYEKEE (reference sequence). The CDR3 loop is CASSGGGLGYEQYF. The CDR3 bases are TGTGCCAGCAGCGGCGGGGGGCTTGGCTACGAGCAGTACTTC.

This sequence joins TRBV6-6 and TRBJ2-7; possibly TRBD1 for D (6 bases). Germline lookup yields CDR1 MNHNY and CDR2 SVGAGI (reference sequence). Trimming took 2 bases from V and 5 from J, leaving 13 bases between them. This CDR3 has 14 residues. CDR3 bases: TGTGCCAGCAGTTACGCCGACAGGCTCCACGAGCAGTACTTC. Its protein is CASSYADRLHEQYF.